This is a list of T cell receptor beta chains from one sample in a study of identical twins. Each CDR3 protein is one row after TCRdb ran MiXCR on the 5' RACE reads. The table has roughly 220,000 distinct CDR3 sequences, over 5% seen once. This sample was shared with a second study, whose subject was T cells expressing NK-cell markers.

Material for sequencing was CD8+ T cells sorted from blood. Receptor source: a woman between 18 and 29 years old in good health. Each CDR3 is given with its conserved first and last residue. Fields, in order: V gene, CDR3 length, J gene, D gene, clone size, CDR3 DNA, CDR3 protein. D genes are given only for firm matches. A row's size may be missing; if present it is once, few, many or a size class.

V gene: TRBV29-1
CDR3 length: 15
J gene: TRBJ2-1
D gene: TRBD2
clone size: many
CDR3 DNA: TGCAGCGCCCCCTCTAGCGGGGGGTCCTACAATGAGCAGTTCTTC
CDR3 protein: CSAPSSGGSYNEQFF

V gene: TRBV6-2/TRBV6-3
CDR3 length: 17
J gene: TRBJ2-2
D gene: .
clone size: many
CDR3 DNA: TGTGCCAGCAGTTTGATGGGGCTCGGCGGGTCAACCGGGGAGCTGTTTTTT
CDR3 protein: CASSLMGLGGSTGELFF

V gene: TRBV7-2
CDR3 length: 16
J gene: TRBJ2-2
D gene: .
clone size: many
CDR3 DNA: TGTGCCAGCAGCTTAACCGGGTTTGCGAACACCGGGGAGCTGTTTTTT
CDR3 protein: CASSLTGFANTGELFF

V gene: TRBV29-1
CDR3 length: 15
J gene: TRBJ2-1
D gene: .
clone size: .
CDR3 DNA: TGCAGCGTTGAAGGGTCCTGGGACACCTACAATGAGCAGTTCTTC
CDR3 protein: CSVEGSWDTYNEQFF

V gene: TRBV5-1
CDR3 length: 17
J gene: TRBJ2-1
D gene: TRBD2
clone size: many
CDR3 DNA: TGCGCCAGCAGCTTGAGACTAGCGGGCCCGCAGAGCAATGAGCAGTTCTTC
CDR3 protein: CASSLRLAGPQSNEQFF

V gene: TRBV10-2
CDR3 length: 14
J gene: TRBJ2-7
D gene: TRBD1
clone size: few
CDR3 DNA: TGCGCCAGCAGGTACAGGGGGATTCCCTACGAGCAGTACTTC
CDR3 protein: CASRYRGIPYEQYF

V gene: TRBV12-3/TRBV12-4
CDR3 length: 13
J gene: TRBJ1-4
D gene: .
clone size: few
CDR3 DNA: TGTGCCAGCAGTTTAGAAGTTAATGAAAAACTGTTTTTT
CDR3 protein: CASSLEVNEKLFF

V gene: TRBV20-1
CDR3 length: 13
J gene: TRBJ1-2
D gene: TRBD1
clone size: many
CDR3 DNA: TGCAGCCTTAGGGGACAGGGAGGGGATGGCTACACCTTC
CDR3 protein: CSLRGQGGDGYTF

V gene: TRBV29-1
CDR3 length: 13
J gene: TRBJ2-7
D gene: TRBD2
clone size: many
CDR3 DNA: TGCAGCGTCCACAGCGGGAGCTCCTACGAGCAGTACTTC
CDR3 protein: CSVHSGSSYEQYF

V gene: TRBV2
CDR3 length: 14
J gene: TRBJ2-1
D gene: TRBD2
clone size: large
CDR3 DNA: TGTGCCAGCAGTGAGGCTAGCGGGAGGAATGAGCAGTTCTTC
CDR3 protein: CASSEASGRNEQFF

V gene: TRBV5-1
CDR3 length: 14
J gene: TRBJ2-7
D gene: .
clone size: many
CDR3 DNA: TGCGCCAGCAGCTTTGGGACCGGCCCCAACGAGCAGTACTTC
CDR3 protein: CASSFGTGPNEQYF

V gene: TRBV3-1
CDR3 length: 16
J gene: TRBJ2-7
D gene: .
clone size: .
CDR3 DNA: TGTGCCAGCAGCCAAGATCGAGCACTCTTCTCCTACGAGCAGTACTTC
CDR3 protein: CASSQDRALFSYEQYF

V gene: TRBV9
CDR3 length: 16
J gene: TRBJ2-2
D gene: TRBD1
clone size: .
CDR3 DNA: TGTGCCAGCAGCCCTCGGGACAGGGGGCCCGCCGGGGAGCTGTTTTTT
CDR3 protein: CASSPRDRGPAGELFF

V gene: TRBV13
CDR3 length: 12
J gene: TRBJ2-3
D gene: .
clone size: many
CDR3 DNA: TGTGCCAGCAGCCTTATAGGAGATACGCAGTATTTT
CDR3 protein: CASSLIGDTQYF

V gene: TRBV20-1
CDR3 length: 11
J gene: TRBJ1-2
D gene: .
clone size: few
CDR3 DNA: TGCAGTGCTAGAGCGGGGGATGGCTACACCTTC
CDR3 protein: CSARAGDGYTF

V gene: TRBV12-3/TRBV12-4
CDR3 length: 14
J gene: TRBJ1-2
D gene: .
clone size: many
CDR3 DNA: TGTGCCAGCAGTTTAGGCCCCTGGAACTATGGCTACACCTTC
CDR3 protein: CASSLGPWNYGYTF

V gene: TRBV5-5
CDR3 length: 14
J gene: TRBJ2-1
D gene: .
clone size: few
CDR3 DNA: TGTGCCAGCAGCTTGGGAGGGGCCGACAATGAGCAGTTCTTC
CDR3 protein: CASSLGGADNEQFF